This T cell receptor beta chain was captured in a study of CD8 T cells in Susac syndrome. The CDR3 runs to 15 residues. Germline V gives CDR1 LNHNV, CDR2 YYDKDF (reference sequence). The V end was cut by 5 bases, the J end by 2 bases, with 15 bases between. High-throughput TCR beta sequencing covered peripheral CD8+ and CD4+ T cells. Reverse transcription of 0.5 to 1 ug RNA was performed with random hexamers. The TCR beta CDR3 was amplified by immunoSEQ multiplex PCR across 54 Vbeta, 13 Jbeta. MiXCR, run by TCRdb on the immunoSEQ multiplex PCR reads, gives a single entry per CDR3 protein. The table shows 250,000 to 300,000 distinct CDR3 sequences, with around 89% occurring only once.

This sequence joins TRBV15 and TRBJ1-2, with TRBD1 as a possible D gene (5 bases). The clonotype was recovered from a human donor with multiple sclerosis. Sequencing input: CD8+ T cells from PBMCs. CDR3 region: CATSPPWRGNYGYTF. In DNA form, the CDR3 reads TGTGCCACCAGCCCCCCGTGGCGGGGGAACTATGGCTACACCTTC. Complete variable domain (other parts from reference TRBV15 and TRBJ1-2): DAMVIQNPRYQVTQFGKPVTLSCSQTLNHNVMYWYQQKSSQAPKLLFHYYDKDFNNEADTPDNFQSRRPNTSFCFLDIRSPGLGDTAMYLCATSPPWRGNYGYTFGSGTRLTVV.